A single sample is the source of the 23 T cell receptor beta chains below, sequenced in a study of shared clonotypes between healthy human individuals. Sequencing used immunoSEQ multiplex PCR; TCRdb keeps in-frame clones, though not all of them. The sample contains 850,000 to 1,100,000 clones, roughly 77% of which appear only once. The sequenced sample was memory CD4+ T cells from PBMCs. Stated subset: CD45RA-negative fraction. The receptors stem from a man between 18 and 35 years old in good health. Some clones in this sample may be carry-over from other donors' samples.

The chain links TRBV5-1 to TRBJ2-1; 7 nucleotides align to TRBD2. V was clipped by 0 bases and J by 3 bases; unmatched bases: 6. CDR3 size: 16 residues. CDR1 is SGHRS, CDR2 YFSETQ, per germline. The DNA for the CDR3 is TGCGCCAGCAGCTTGGTCGCTAGCGGAGTCTACAATGAGCAGTTCTTC. It is translated as CASSLVASGVYNEQFF. Looking up the rest from reference TRBV5-1 and TRBJ2-1 gives the full variable domain: KAGVTQTPRYLIKTRGQQVTLSCSPISGHRSVSWYQQTPGQGLQFLFEYFSETQRNKGNFPGRFSGRQFSNSRSEMNVSTLELGDSALYLCASSLVASGVYNEQFFGPGTRLTVL.

The chain employs TRBV25-1 and TRBJ2-5, with a possible D match to TRBD2 (6 bases). Germline V gene sequence: CDR1 MGHDK, CDR2 SYGVNS. Trimming pared 3 bases from V and 5 bases from J, leaving 10 bases between. The CDR3 sequence is 13 residues long. CDR3 in DNA: TGTGCCAGCAGTGATGCGGGAAGCGAGACCCAGTACTTC. Encoded protein: CASSDAGSETQYF.

This clone was counted a single time. The chain employs TRBV7-6 and TRBJ2-5; D might be TRBD1 (6 bases). The CDR3 length is 19 residues. V was shortened by 4 bases and J by 3 bases, with 27 bases between the two germline ends. CDR1 is SGHVS, CDR2 FNYEAQ, per germline. CDR3 in DNA: TGTGCCAGCAGCTCCGATCCTAGGTTCCTTGGACAGAAAGAAGAGACCCAGTACTTC. Protein: CASSSDPRFLGQKEETQYF.

The chain links TRBV7-2 to TRBJ2-7; 9 nucleotides agree with TRBD2. Trimming took 4 bases from V and 2 from J; bases not matched to a gene: 9. The length of the CDR3 is 16 residues. From germline, CDR1 is SGHTA and CDR2 FQGNSA. CDR3 coding DNA: TGTGCCAGCAGCTCCGGGGCTAGCGGGACCACCTACGAGCAGTACTTC. This codes for CASSSGASGTTYEQYF.

The chain has TRBV18 and TRBJ2-7; no firm D call. The CDR3 is 12 amino acids. V lost 3 bases to trimming and J lost 6 bases, with 9 bases between them. Germline V lookup: CDR1 KGHSH, CDR2 LQKENI. The CDR3, as DNA: TGTGCCAGCTCACCCTCACAGCCCGAGCAGTACTTC. This encodes CASSPSQPEQYF.

J is TRBJ2-1 and V is TRBV28, with TRBD2 matching 7 bases. The germline V gene has CDR1 MDHEN and CDR2 SYDVKM. Unmatched junction bases numbered 8, after V lost 6 bases and J lost 6 bases. This CDR3 is 14 amino acids long. CDR3 sequence reads: CASRMTSPVNEQFF. The CDR3 DNA sequence: TGTGCCAGCAGGATGACTAGCCCCGTCAATGAGCAGTTCTTC.

The chain employs TRBV19 and TRBJ1-2; 8 nucleotides align to TRBD1. Germline assignment: CDR1 LNHDA and CDR2 SQIVND (reference sequence). The V gene end was trimmed by 10 bases and the J gene end by 4 bases; junction bases not matched to a gene: 14. The CDR3 is 15 amino acids. The CDR3 protein is CAISPSRTGTYGYTF. As DNA, the CDR3 is TGTGCCATCTCACCCTCCCGGACAGGGACCTATGGCTACACCTTC.

The rearrangement links TRBV30 to TRBJ2-2; D is uncertain. V was clipped by 1 base and J by 1 base, with 10 bases between them. This CDR3 spans 15 amino acids. CDR1 is GTSNPN, CDR2 SVGIG, per germline (reference sequence). CDR3 sequence: CAWSDLLRNTGELFF. DNA of the CDR3: TGTGCCTGGAGTGATCTACTCCGGAACACCGGGGAGCTGTTTTTT.

The J gene is TRBJ1-4, the V gene TRBV7-2; 10 bases are a match to TRBD1. The V gene's germline CDR1 is SGHTA and CDR2 FQGNSA. V was clipped by 5 bases and J by 4 bases; unmatched bases: 7. There are 16 residues in the CDR3. The CDR3 region is CASSLRQGARNEKLFF. The CDR3 DNA sequence: TGTGCCAGCAGCCTAAGACAGGGGGCACGTAATGAAAAACTGTTTTTT.

The chain recombines TRBV19 with TRBJ1-2; D gene unclear. The CDR3 extends over 13 amino acids. Between the trimmed V and J ends, which lost 3 bases and 6 bases, there was a span of 11 bases. Germline CDR1 and CDR2: LNHDA and SQIVND (reference sequence). The CDR3: CASSILDGNGYTF. The CDR3 DNA follows: TGTGCCAGTAGTATTCTGGACGGTAATGGCTACACCTTC.

V usage is TRBV5-4 and J usage is TRBJ2-2, with D hard to call. With 2 bases removed from V and 6 bases from J, the gap between germline ends came to 8 bases. The CDR3 spans 13 residues. Germline V gene sequence: CDR1 SGHNT, CDR2 YYREEE (reference sequence). The CDR3 region is CASSFGFPGELFF. The CDR3 nucleotides read TGTGCCAGCAGCTTTGGGTTCCCCGGGGAGCTGTTTTTT.

DNA for the CDR3: TGTGCCAGCAGCTTCCCTGGACAGGAGAGTAACTATGGCTACACCTTC. Protein product: CASSFPGQESNYGYTF. This chain joins TRBV5-4 and TRBJ1-2, with 7 bases matching TRBD1. Germline CDR1 reads SGHNT; CDR2 reads YYREEE (reference sequence). This CDR3 contains 16 residues. The V and J ends lost 2 bases and 1 base, in that order; junction bases with no gene match: 8. Filled out from reference TRBV5-4 and TRBJ1-2, the complete variable domain reads ETGVTQSPTHLIKTRGQQVTLRCSSQSGHNTVSWYQQALGQGPQFIFQYYREEENGRGNFPPRFSGLQFPNYSSELNVNALELDDSALYLCASSFPGQESNYGYTFGSGTRLTVV.

This clone was detected ten times or more. CDR3 protein: CASSSTGLYYTF. CDR3 DNA sequence: TGTGCCAGCAGCTCGACAGGTCTTTACTACACCTTC. This chain connects TRBV27 to TRBJ1-2; D might be TRBD1 (6 bases). The CDR3 runs to 12 residues. V lost 6 bases and J lost 10, with 15 bases in between. Germline V gives CDR1 MNHEY, CDR2 SMNVEV (reference sequence).

The chain couples TRBV29-1 to TRBJ2-1; 11 positions match TRBD2. Trimming took 6 bases from V and 5 from J; bases not matched to a gene: 9. Per germline, CDR1 SQVTM and CDR2 ANQGSEA. The CDR3 is 15 amino acids. The CDR3 DNA is TGCAGCGTCCTGACTAGCGGGATTGTCGACAATGAGCAGTTCTTC. Protein product: CSVLTSGIVDNEQFF.

The chain carries TRBV29-1 and TRBJ2-7, with TRBD1 matching 11 bases. The V gene end was trimmed by 0 bases and the J gene end by 0 bases; junction bases not matched to a gene: 1. The CDR3 contains 15 residues. Germline assignment: CDR1 SQVTM and CDR2 ANQGSEA. This chain's CDR3 is CSVEDGTGGSYEQYF. DNA for the CDR3: TGCAGCGTTGAAGACGGGACAGGGGGCTCCTACGAGCAGTACTTC.

The chain has TRBV28 and TRBJ2-3; D unresolved. Germline V CDR1 and CDR2: MDHEN, SYDVKM. This CDR3 spans 15 amino acids. Trimming left V 2 bases short and J 5 bases short, with 14 bases between. In DNA, the CDR3 is TGTGCCAGCAGTTTAATCACGACCTTCGGAGATACGCAGTATTTT. Its translation: CASSLITTFGDTQYF.

Note on this clone: It may be a read error: a sequence one base away is much more abundant. The chain has TRBV30 and TRBJ1-1, with D perhaps TRBD1 (5 bases). This CDR3 has 14 residues. The germline V gene encodes CDR1 GTSNPN and CDR2 SVGIG (reference sequence). CDR3 amino acids: CAWSEDTKNTGAFF. CDR3 nucleotides: TGTGCCTGGAGTGAGGACACTAAGAACACTGGAGCTTTCTTT.

The chain has TRBV25-1 and TRBJ1-1; D might be TRBD1 (5 bases). The CDR3 runs to 17 residues. Between the trimmed V and J ends, which lost 7 bases and 0 bases, there was a span of 21 bases. CDR1 is MGHDK and CDR2 is SYGVNS in the germline V gene. As DNA, the CDR3 is TGTGCCAGCACACCCTACGGAGGGGCCTTAATGAACACTGAAGCTTTCTTT. It specifies CASTPYGGALMNTEAFF.

The gene calls are TRBV4-3 and TRBJ2-3; TRBD2 matches 7 bases. Germline V gene sequence: CDR1 LGHNA, CDR2 YSLEER. CDR3 size: 16 residues. V trimming: 3 bases; J trimming: 0 bases; junction bases outside the gene matches: 6. The CDR3 sequence: CASSHLTSPSTDTQYF. The CDR3 nucleotides read TGCGCCAGCAGCCACCTGACTAGCCCCAGCACAGATACGCAGTATTTT.

The chain is built from TRBV11-1 and TRBJ2-1; perhaps D is TRBD1 or TRBD2 (5 bases each). The germline V gene has CDR1 SGHAT and CDR2 FQDESV (reference sequence). The CDR3 is made up of 15 amino acids. V dropped 5 bases and J dropped 4 bases, with 15 bases sitting between them. CDR3 residues: CASSLGPLFYNEQFF. The DNA for the CDR3 is TGTGCCAGCAGCCTGGGACCTCTATTTTACAATGAGCAGTTCTTC.

CDR3 residues: CASSRGAGANVLTF. The CDR3 coding sequence is TGCGCCAGCAGCCGAGGAGCTGGGGCCAACGTCCTGACTTTC. This chain joins TRBV4-1 and TRBJ2-6; D gene uncertain. From germline, CDR1 is MGHRA and CDR2 YSYEKL. V lost 4 bases to trimming and J lost 2 bases, with 6 bases between them. This CDR3 has 14 residues.

V usage is TRBV28 and J usage is TRBJ1-4, with D perhaps matching TRBD1 (5 bases). CDR3 length: 16 residues. Germline assignment: CDR1 MDHEN and CDR2 SYDVKM. V lost 5 bases to trimming and J lost 4 bases, with 17 bases between them. The DNA for the CDR3 is TGTGCCAGCAGTGAGGGCGGAAGGGGCCGTAATGAAAAACTGTTTTTT. As protein: CASSEGGRGRNEKLFF.

This sequence joins TRBV10-3 and TRBJ2-6, with D possibly matching TRBD2 (5 bases). Germline V gene lookup returns CDR1 ENHRY and CDR2 SYGVKD. V was shortened by 10 bases and J by 1 base, with 8 bases between the two germline ends. The CDR3 extends over 13 amino acids. CDR3: CATGGSGANVLTF. DNA for the CDR3: TGTGCCACCGGAGGTTCTGGGGCCAACGTCCTGACTTTC.